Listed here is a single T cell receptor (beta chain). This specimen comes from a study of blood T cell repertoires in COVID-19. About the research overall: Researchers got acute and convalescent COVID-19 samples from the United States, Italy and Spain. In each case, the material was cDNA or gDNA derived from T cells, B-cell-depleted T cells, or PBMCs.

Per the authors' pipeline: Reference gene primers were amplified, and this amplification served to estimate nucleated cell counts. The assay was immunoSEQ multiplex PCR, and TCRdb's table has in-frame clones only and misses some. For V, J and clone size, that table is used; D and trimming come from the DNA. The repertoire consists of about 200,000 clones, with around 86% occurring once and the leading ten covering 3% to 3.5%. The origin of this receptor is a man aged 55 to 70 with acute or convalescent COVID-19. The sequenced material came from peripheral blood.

The CDR3 loop reads CASSLGGLAILDTQYF. CDR3 nucleotide sequence: TGTGCCAGCAGCTTAGGGGGACTAGCGATTTTAGATACGCAGTATTTT. The genes are TRBV11-2 and TRBJ2-3; 10 bases match TRBD2. This CDR3 has 16 amino acids. With V trimmed by 1 base and J by 5 bases, 6 bases remained unmatched. CDR1 SGHAT and CDR2 FQNNGV come from the germline V gene.